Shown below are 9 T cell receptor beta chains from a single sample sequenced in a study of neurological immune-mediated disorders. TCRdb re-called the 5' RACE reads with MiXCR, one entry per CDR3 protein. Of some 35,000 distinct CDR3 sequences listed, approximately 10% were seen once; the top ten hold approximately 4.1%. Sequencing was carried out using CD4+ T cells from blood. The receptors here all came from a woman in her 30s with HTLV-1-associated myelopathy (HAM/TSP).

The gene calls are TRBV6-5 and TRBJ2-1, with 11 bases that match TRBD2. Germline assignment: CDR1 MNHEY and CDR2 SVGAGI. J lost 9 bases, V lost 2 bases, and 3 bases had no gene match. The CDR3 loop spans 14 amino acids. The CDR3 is CASSYGTSGTEQFF. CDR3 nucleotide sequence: TGTGCCAGCAGTTACGGGACTAGCGGCACTGAGCAGTTCTTC.

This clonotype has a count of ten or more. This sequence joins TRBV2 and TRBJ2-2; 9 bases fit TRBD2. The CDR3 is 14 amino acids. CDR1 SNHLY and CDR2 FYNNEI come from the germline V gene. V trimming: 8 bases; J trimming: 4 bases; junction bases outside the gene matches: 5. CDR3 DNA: TGTGCCAGCGAGAAAGCGGGGGGCACCGGGGAGCTGTTTTTT. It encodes CASEKAGGTGELFF.

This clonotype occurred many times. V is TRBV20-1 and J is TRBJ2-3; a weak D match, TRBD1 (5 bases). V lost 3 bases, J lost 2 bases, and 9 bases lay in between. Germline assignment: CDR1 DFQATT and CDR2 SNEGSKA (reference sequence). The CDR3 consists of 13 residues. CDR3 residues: CSARGQITDTQYF. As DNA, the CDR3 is TGCAGTGCTAGGGGGCAGATCACAGATACGCAGTATTTT.

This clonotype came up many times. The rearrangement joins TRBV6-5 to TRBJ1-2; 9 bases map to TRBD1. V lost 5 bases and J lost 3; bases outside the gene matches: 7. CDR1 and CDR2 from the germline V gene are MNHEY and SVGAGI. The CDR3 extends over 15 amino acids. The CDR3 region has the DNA TGTGCCAGCAGTAAGGGACAGGGCCCTTACTATGGCTACACCTTC. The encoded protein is CASSKGQGPYYGYTF.

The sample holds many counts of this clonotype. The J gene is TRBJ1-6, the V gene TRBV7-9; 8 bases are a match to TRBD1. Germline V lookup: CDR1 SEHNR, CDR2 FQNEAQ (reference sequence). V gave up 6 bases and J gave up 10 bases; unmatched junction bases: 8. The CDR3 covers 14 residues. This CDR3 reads CASSPTGEGSPLHF. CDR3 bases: TGTGCCAGCAGTCCGACAGGGGAAGGGTCACCCCTCCACTTT.

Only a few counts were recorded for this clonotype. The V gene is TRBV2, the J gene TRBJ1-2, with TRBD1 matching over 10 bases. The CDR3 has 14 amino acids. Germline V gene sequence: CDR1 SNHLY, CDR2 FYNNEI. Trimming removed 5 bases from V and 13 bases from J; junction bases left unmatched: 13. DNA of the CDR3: TGTGCCAGCAGTCCGCGGACAGGGGGGCCAATATCCACCTTC. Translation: CASSPRTGGPISTF.

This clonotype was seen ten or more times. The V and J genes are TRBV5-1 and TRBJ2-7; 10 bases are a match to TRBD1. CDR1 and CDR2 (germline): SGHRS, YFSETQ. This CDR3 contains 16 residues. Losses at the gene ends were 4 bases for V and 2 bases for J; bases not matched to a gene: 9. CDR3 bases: TGCGCCAGCAGCACCGCCGCAGGACAGGGGGCCTACGAGCAGTACTTC. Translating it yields CASSTAAGQGAYEQYF.

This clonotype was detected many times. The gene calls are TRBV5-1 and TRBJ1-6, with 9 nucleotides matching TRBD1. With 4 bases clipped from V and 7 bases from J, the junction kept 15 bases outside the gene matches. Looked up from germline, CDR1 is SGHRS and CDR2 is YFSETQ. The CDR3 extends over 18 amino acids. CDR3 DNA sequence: TGCGCCAGCAGCCGCAGCTCGATACAGGGGGCCCAGAATTCACCCCTCCACTTT. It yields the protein CASSRSSIQGAQNSPLHF.

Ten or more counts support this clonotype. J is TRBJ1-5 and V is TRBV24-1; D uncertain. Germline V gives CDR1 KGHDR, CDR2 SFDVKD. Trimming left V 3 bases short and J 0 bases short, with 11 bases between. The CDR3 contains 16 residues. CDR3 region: CATSDRSPNSNQPQHF. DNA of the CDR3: TGTGCCACCAGTGATCGATCCCCGAATAGCAATCAGCCCCAGCATTTT.